One and the same sample provided the 20 T cell receptor beta chains below, sequenced in a study of T cells in Graves' hyperthyroidism and ophthalmopathy. The source material, RNA transcripts, was used to amplify TCR beta CDR3 regions. TCR CDR3 underwent first-round RT-PCR with the HTBI primer set. TCRdb re-called the multiplex PCR reads with MiXCR, one entry per CDR3 protein. The sample carries hundreds of thousands of distinct CDR3 sequences, approximately 15% recorded once. Sample: blood. The receptors stem from a woman aged 40 to 50 with Graves' ophthalmopathy.

This clonotype was detected ten times or more. The chain recombines TRBV7-2 with TRBJ2-7; weak D call: TRBD2 (6 bases). Deletions cut 0 bases from V and 4 bases from J, with 13 bases between. The CDR3 is 15 residues long. Germline loops: CDR1 SGHTA, CDR2 FQGNSA. The CDR3 is CASSLALTGAYEQYF. CDR3 nucleotide sequence: TGTGCCAGCAGCTTAGCGCTGACGGGAGCGTACGAGCAGTACTTC.

This clonotype appeared many times. The gene calls are TRBV7-6 and TRBJ2-5, with D tentatively TRBD2 (6 bases). With 2 bases removed from V and 1 base from J, the gap between germline ends came to 11 bases. Germline CDR1 is SGHVS and CDR2 is FNYEAQ. The CDR3 contains 15 residues. CDR3 in amino acids: CASSLRTSSQETQYF. The DNA of the CDR3 is TGTGCCAGCAGCTTAAGAACTAGCAGCCAAGAGACCCAGTACTTC.

This clonotype was counted a few times. V and J are TRBV28 and TRBJ2-7, with TRBD2 matching over 8 bases. The CDR3 runs to 12 residues. The V gene's germline CDR1 is MDHEN and CDR2 SYDVKM. V lost 2 bases to trimming and J lost 9 bases; unmatched junction nucleotides: 3. CDR3 in DNA: TGTGCCAGCAGTTTAAGCGGGAGCGGGCAGTACTTC. The encoded protein is CASSLSGSGQYF.

There are many counts of this clonotype. The J gene is TRBJ1-3, the V gene TRBV10-3; 7 bases fit TRBD1. Germline CDR1 and CDR2: ENHRY and SYGVKD. The CDR3 loop spans 13 amino acids. V dropped 6 bases and J dropped 9; count of bases not matched to a gene: 8. The CDR3 region is CAIRETGQGTIYF. The CDR3 DNA follows: TGTGCCATCAGGGAGACAGGGCAAGGCACCATATATTTT.

This clonotype was counted many times. The CDR3, as DNA: TGCGCCAGCAGCCAAGATCGGCTGGGGAACTATGGCTACACCTTC. It codes for CASSQDRLGNYGYTF. The chain joins TRBV4-3 to TRBJ1-2; no reliable D call. Germline CDR1 is LGHNA and CDR2 is YSLEER. The V end lost 0 bases, the J end lost 2 bases, and 10 bases lay between the germline ends. The CDR3 runs to 15 residues.

There are many counts of this clonotype. The V gene is TRBV29-1, the J gene TRBJ1-1; D is unresolved. CDR1 is SQVTM and CDR2 is ANQGSEA in the germline V gene. The CDR3 sequence is 13 residues long. Trimming took off 3 bases at V and 6 bases at J, with 14 bases between the two ends. In DNA, the CDR3 is TGCAGCGTTGATAGTGCGGGTCGGGCTGAAGCTTTCTTT. Residues: CSVDSAGRAEAFF.

The genes are TRBV29-1 and TRBJ2-7, with 10 bases that match TRBD2. The CDR3 is 15 residues long. With V trimmed by 6 bases and J by 0 bases, 8 bases remained unmatched. Germline V lookup: CDR1 SQVTM, CDR2 ANQGSEA. The CDR3 bases are TGCAGCGTAAGTCTAGCGGGGGTATCCTCCTACGAGCAGTACTTC. It yields the protein CSVSLAGVSSYEQYF.

The CDR3, as DNA: TGTGCCAGTAGTATCGTTGGCAGAACTGAAGCTTTCTTT. Translation: CASSIVGRTEAFF. The chain uses TRBV19 and TRBJ1-1; no clear D gene. V was clipped by 3 bases and J by 5 bases, with 10 bases between them. This CDR3 is 13 amino acids long. Germline CDR1 LNHDA, CDR2 SQIVND (reference sequence).

V usage is TRBV11-2 and J usage is TRBJ2-1; D unresolved. V lost 5 bases and J lost 15, with 17 bases in between. The CDR3 extends over 12 amino acids. Germline values: CDR1 SGHAT, CDR2 FQNNGV. CDR3 nucleotide sequence: TGTGCCAGCAGCCCACCTGGACGTGTGGGGTTCTTC. It codes for CASSPPGRVGFF.

This clonotype was seen repeatedly, ten times or more. The chain couples TRBV5-8 to TRBJ2-5; 11 nucleotides agree with TRBD2. This CDR3 spans 14 amino acids. With V trimmed by 10 bases and J by 5 bases, 10 bases remained unmatched. Germline assignment: CDR1 SGHTS and CDR2 YDEGEE. The CDR3 DNA reads TGTGCCTCCACGGAACTAGCGGGAGTTGAGACCCAGTACTTC. It codes for CASTELAGVETQYF.

This clonotype occurred many times. V is TRBV7-6 and J is TRBJ2-7; 12 bases are a match to TRBD2. CDR3 length: 16 residues. Trimming took 1 base from V and 6 from J; bases not matched to a gene: 7. Germline CDR1 SGHVS, CDR2 FNYEAQ. CDR3 in DNA: TGTGCCAGCAGCTTAGGGACTAGCGGGATTATTGGCGAGCAGTACTTC. Translated: CASSLGTSGIIGEQYF.

The chain links TRBV12-3 or TRBV12-4 to TRBJ2-4; D possibly corresponds to TRBD1 (5 bases). The CDR3 has 14 amino acids. The germline V and J ends were trimmed by 2 bases and 9 bases, with 14 bases remaining between them. The CDR3 sequence is CASSLSSGLGIQYF. The CDR3 DNA is TGTGCCAGCAGTTTATCCTCAGGGTTGGGCATTCAGTACTTC.

This clonotype was picked up many times. The chain uses TRBV27 and TRBJ2-7; D is perhaps TRBD2 (6 bases). Per the germline V gene, CDR1 is MNHEY and CDR2 is SMNVEV (reference sequence). Trimming took 2 bases from V and 7 from J, leaving 15 bases between them. The length of the CDR3 is 14 residues. CDR3 protein: CASSLHGSGGEQYF. CDR3 coding DNA: TGTGCCAGCAGTTTACACGGTAGCGGAGGGGAGCAGTACTTC.

The chain employs TRBV6-2 or TRBV6-3 and TRBJ2-4, with TRBD2 matching over 9 bases. Per germline, CDR1 MNHEY and CDR2 SVGEGT. Trimming removed 1 base from V and 7 bases from J; junction bases left unmatched: 11. This CDR3 is 17 amino acids long. The CDR3 is CASSYYGGRAGANIQYF. The CDR3 DNA follows: TGTGCCAGCAGTTACTACGGCGGGAGGGCCGGGGCTAACATTCAGTACTTC.

This clonotype was seen repeatedly, ten times or more. The V and J genes are TRBV12-3 or TRBV12-4 and TRBJ2-7; D remains ambiguous. CDR3 length equals 13 residues. Between the trimmed V and J ends, which lost 6 bases and 6 bases, there was a span of 15 bases. The CDR3 protein is CASSHLVLGEQYF. CDR3 coding DNA: TGTGCCAGCAGCCACTTGGTTTTGGGCGAGCAGTACTTC.

The table lists this clonotype with many counts. V gene TRBV20-1 combines with J gene TRBJ2-3, with 7 bases that match TRBD2. CDR3 length: 16 residues. V was clipped by 6 bases and J by 6 bases; unmatched bases: 18. The germline V gene encodes CDR1 DFQATT and CDR2 SNEGSKA (reference sequence). CDR3 protein: CSAKDLWEGWGDTQYF. CDR3 coding DNA: TGCAGTGCCAAGGATTTGTGGGAGGGCTGGGGGGATACGCAGTATTTT.

This clonotype was seen ten or more times. The J gene is TRBJ2-7, the V gene TRBV9; TRBD2 aligns across 8 bases. Per the germline V gene, CDR1 is SGDLS and CDR2 is YYNGEE. Trimming cost V 6 bases and J 3 bases; bases outside gene matches: 14. The CDR3 is made up of 16 amino acids. CDR3 sequence (DNA): TGTGCCAGCAACGTCGAGTTGGCTAGCGGGTACTACGAGCAGTACTTC. It encodes CASNVELASGYYEQYF.

This clonotype was found many times. CDR3 sequence (DNA): TGTGCCAGCAGCTTAACAGCGGGAGGCCCACAAACCGGGGAGCTGTTTTTT. This translates into CASSLTAGGPQTGELFF. The genes are TRBV7-3 and TRBJ2-2; TRBD2 agrees at 9 bases. The CDR3 has 17 residues. V dropped 0 bases and J dropped 5; count of bases not matched to a gene: 7. CDR1 is SGHTA, CDR2 FQGTGA, per germline.

This clonotype was detected many times. The chain links TRBV4-1 to TRBJ2-7; 7 bases agree with TRBD1. V shed 1 base, J shed 5 bases, and the junction held 11 bases outside the gene matches. This CDR3 is built from 16 residues. From germline, CDR1 is MGHRA and CDR2 YSYEKL. The CDR3 sequence: CASSQAQGEGFDEQYF. The CDR3 DNA reads as TGCGCCAGCAGCCAAGCTCAGGGGGAAGGGTTTGACGAGCAGTACTTC.

The V call is TRBV29-1, the J call TRBJ2-5; TRBD2 matches 16 bases. From germline, CDR1 is SQVTM and CDR2 ANQGSEA. The CDR3 sequence is 17 residues long. With V trimmed by 3 bases and J by 4 bases, 8 bases remained unmatched. The CDR3 DNA is TGCAGCGTTGACGGGACTAGCGGGAGGGCCTCCCCAGAGACCCAGTACTTC. It is translated as CSVDGTSGRASPETQYF.